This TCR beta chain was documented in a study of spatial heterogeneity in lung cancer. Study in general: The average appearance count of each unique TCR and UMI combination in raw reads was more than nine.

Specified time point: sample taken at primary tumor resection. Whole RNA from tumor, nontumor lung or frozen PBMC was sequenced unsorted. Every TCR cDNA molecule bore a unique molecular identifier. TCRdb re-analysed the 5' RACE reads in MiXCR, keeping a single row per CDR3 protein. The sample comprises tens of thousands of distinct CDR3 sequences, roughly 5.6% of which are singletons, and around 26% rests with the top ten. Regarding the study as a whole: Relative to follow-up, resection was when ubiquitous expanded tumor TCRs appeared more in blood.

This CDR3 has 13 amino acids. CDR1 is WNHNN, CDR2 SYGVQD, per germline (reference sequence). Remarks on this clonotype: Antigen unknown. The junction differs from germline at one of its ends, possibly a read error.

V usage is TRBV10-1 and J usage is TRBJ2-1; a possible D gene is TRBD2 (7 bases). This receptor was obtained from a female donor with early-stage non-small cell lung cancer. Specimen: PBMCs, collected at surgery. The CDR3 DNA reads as TGCGCCAGCCGGGGAGGGGGGCTCGGTGAGCAGCTCTTC. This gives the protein CASRGGGLGEQLF.